These 14 T cell receptor beta chains were sequenced from one sample in a study of T cells after yellow fever vaccination. MiXCR, applied by TCRdb to the 5' RACE reads, yields one record per CDR3 protein. The sample contains 450,000 to 600,000 distinct CDR3 sequences, 13% of which appear only once. The sample here was PBMCs, taken on the day of the yellow fever booster vaccination. The receptors were sampled from a man aged 25 to 40 who received the YFV17D yellow fever vaccine.

This chain links TRBV20-1 with TRBJ1-1; the D gene is possibly TRBD1 (5 bases). This CDR3 has 14 residues. Germline CDR1 is DFQATT and CDR2 is SNEGSKA (reference sequence). The germline V and J ends were trimmed by 2 bases and 4 bases, with 14 bases remaining between them. CDR3 amino acids: CSARLPGGGTEAFF. The DNA for the CDR3 is TGCAGTGCTAGACTGCCGGGGGGGGGCACTGAAGCTTTCTTT.

The chain joins TRBV5-1 to TRBJ1-1; a possible D gene is TRBD1 (5 bases). V was shortened by 0 bases and J by 5 bases, with 11 bases between the two germline ends. This CDR3 comprises 14 residues. Germline CDR1 is SGHRS and CDR2 is YFSETQ. CDR3: CASSLGGAYTEAFF. The CDR3 DNA reads as TGCGCCAGCAGCTTGGGAGGGGCCTATACTGAAGCTTTCTTT.

This clonotype was seen repeatedly, ten times or more. The chain recombines TRBV20-1 with TRBJ2-1; a possible D gene is TRBD2 (6 bases). Germline CDR1 and CDR2: DFQATT and SNEGSKA (reference sequence). The CDR3 covers 14 residues. Trimming took 3 bases from V and 6 from J, leaving 15 bases between them. CDR3 in DNA: TGCAGTGCTAGCGCGAGACGGAGGGGCAATGAGCAGTTCTTC. Translated, it gives CSASARRRGNEQFF.

The table lists this clonotype with many counts. The chain is built from TRBV14 and TRBJ2-3; 7 bases fit TRBD2. With V trimmed by 7 bases and J by 4 bases, 8 bases remained unmatched. The CDR3 contains 14 residues. CDR1 is SGHDN, CDR2 FVKESK, per germline. The DNA of the CDR3 is TGTGCCAGCAAGCCCCGCGGGAGTGCAGATACGCAGTATTTT. It encodes CASKPRGSADTQYF.

The chain joins TRBV12-3 or TRBV12-4 to TRBJ2-5; maybe TRBD2 (6 bases). The length of the CDR3 is 15 residues. The V gene lost 5 bases and the J gene lost 5 bases, with 18 bases spanning the gap. As DNA, the CDR3 is TGTGCCAGCAGTCTGAGGGACTCCGCCGTGGAGACCCAGTACTTC. It codes for CASSLRDSAVETQYF.

J is TRBJ2-3 and V is TRBV7-2, with no clear D. Germline CDR1 reads SGHTA; CDR2 reads FQGNSA. The CDR3 length is 13 residues. V lost 5 bases to trimming and J lost 2 bases, with 8 bases between them. CDR3 sequence: CASSPLYTDTQYF. In DNA form, the CDR3 reads TGTGCCAGCAGCCCTCTATACACAGATACGCAGTATTTT.

The chain combines TRBV29-1 with TRBJ2-1; TRBD2 aligns across 12 bases. With V trimmed by 7 bases and J by 0 bases, 7 bases remained unmatched. The CDR3 has 16 residues. Looked up from germline, CDR1 is SQVTM and CDR2 is ANQGSEA. The CDR3 spells CSASLAGGSSYNEQFF. CDR3 sequence (DNA): TGCAGCGCGTCCCTAGCGGGAGGGAGCTCCTACAATGAGCAGTTCTTC.

The V gene is TRBV7-2, the J gene TRBJ1-5; D is uncertain. CDR3 length: 12 residues. With 2 bases removed from V and 5 bases from J, the gap between germline ends came to 4 bases. Germline V CDR1 and CDR2: SGHTA, FQGNSA. Here the CDR3 DNA reads TGTGCCAGCAGCTTATACGATCAGCCCCAGCATTTT. It codes for CASSLYDQPQHF. Full variable domain (missing parts from reference TRBV7-2 and TRBJ1-5): GAGVSQSPSNKVTEKGKDVELRCDPISGHTALYWYRQSLGQGLEFLIYFQGNSAPDKSGLPSDRFSAERTGGSVSTLTIQRTQQEDSAVYLCASSLYDQPQHFGDGTRLSIL.

This clonotype was counted between two and nine times. The chain uses TRBV11-3 and TRBJ2-1, with TRBD2 as a possible D gene (6 bases). With 0 bases removed from V and 9 bases from J, the gap between germline ends came to 18 bases. CDR1 is SGHNT, CDR2 YENEEA, per germline. CDR3 length: 16 amino acids. The CDR3, as DNA: TGTGCCAGCAGCTTAGACCCCGACGGGGGATTGAGTGAGCAGTTCTTC. It is translated as CASSLDPDGGLSEQFF.

The V and J genes are TRBV5-1 and TRBJ1-3, with 7 bases identical to TRBD1. With V trimmed by 4 bases and J by 3 bases, 13 bases remained unmatched. The CDR3 contains 17 residues. Germline V gene data show CDR1 as SGHRS and CDR2 as YFSETQ. The CDR3 reads CASSSMTGSTFGNTIYF. CDR3 nucleotides: TGCGCCAGCAGCAGTATGACAGGGTCCACCTTTGGAAACACCATATATTTT.

The V and J genes are TRBV30 and TRBJ2-1, with D unclear. Deletions cut 3 bases from V and 0 bases from J, with 6 bases between. The CDR3 sequence is 13 residues long. Per the germline V gene, CDR1 is GTSNPN and CDR2 is SVGIG (reference sequence). The CDR3: CAWSPSSYNEQFF. The CDR3 DNA follows: TGTGCCTGGAGCCCGAGCTCCTACAATGAGCAGTTCTTC. Full variable domain (rest looked up from reference TRBV30 and TRBJ2-1): SQTIHQWPATLVQPVGSPLSLECTVEGTSNPNLYWYRQAAGRGLQLLFYSVGIGQISSEVPQNLSASRPQDRQFILSSKKLLLSDSGFYLCAWSPSSYNEQFFGPGTRLTVL.

The sample holds a few counts of this clonotype. This chain uses TRBV5-1 with TRBJ1-4, with TRBD1 matching over 7 bases. The CDR3 sequence is 15 residues long. In germline, CDR1 is SGHRS, CDR2 YFSETQ. Trimming at V came to 4 bases and at J to 6 bases, leaving 9 bases not matched to a gene. The chain's CDR3 is CASSPNRGKDEKLFF. In nucleotides, the CDR3 is TGCGCCAGCAGCCCTAACAGGGGAAAGGATGAAAAACTGTTTTTT.

The J gene is TRBJ2-5, the V gene TRBV5-5; no firm D call. This CDR3 spans 14 amino acids. With 1 base removed from V and 4 bases from J, the gap between germline ends came to 11 bases. In germline, CDR1 is SGHKS, CDR2 YYEKEE (reference sequence). CDR3 amino acids: CASSLTSTGETQYF. In DNA, the CDR3 is TGTGCCAGCAGCTTGACCAGCACCGGAGAGACCCAGTACTTC.

This clonotype has just a few counts. The chain has TRBV7-9 and TRBJ2-1; weak D call: TRBD2 (5 bases). The CDR3 has 15 residues. Trimming shortened V by 0 bases and J by 10 bases, and 16 bases separated the two germline ends. The germline gives CDR1 SEHNR, CDR2 FQNEAQ (reference sequence). CDR3 nucleotide sequence: TGTGCCAGCAGCTTAGCCGGCCTTACAGCGGAGGAGCAGTTCTTC. Protein sequence: CASSLAGLTAEEQFF. The complete variable domain, with remaining parts taken from reference TRBV7-9 and TRBJ2-1, reads DTGVSQNPRHKITKRGQNVTFRCDPISEHNRLYWYRQTLGQGPEFLTYFQNEAQLEKSRLLSDRFSAERPKGSFSTLEIQRTEQGDSAMYLCASSLAGLTAEEQFFGPGTRLTVL.